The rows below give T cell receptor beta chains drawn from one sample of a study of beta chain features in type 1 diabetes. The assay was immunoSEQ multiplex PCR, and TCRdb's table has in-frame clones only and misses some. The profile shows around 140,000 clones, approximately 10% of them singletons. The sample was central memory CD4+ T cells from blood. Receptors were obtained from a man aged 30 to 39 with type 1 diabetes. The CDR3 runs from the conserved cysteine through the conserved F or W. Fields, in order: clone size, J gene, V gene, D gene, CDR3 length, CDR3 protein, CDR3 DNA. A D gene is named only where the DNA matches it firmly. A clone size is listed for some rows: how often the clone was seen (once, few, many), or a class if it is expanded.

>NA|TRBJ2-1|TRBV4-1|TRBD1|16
CASSQDHRGTYNEQFF
TGCGCCAGCAGCCAAGATCACAGGGGAACATACAATGAGCAGTTCTTC
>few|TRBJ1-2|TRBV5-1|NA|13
CASSLETAGGYTF
TGCGCCAGCAGCTTGGAGACGGCGGGGGGCTACACCTTC
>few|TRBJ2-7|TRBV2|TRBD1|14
CASSGAGGPYEQYF
TGTGCCAGCAGTGGGGCAGGGGGCCCCTACGAGCAGTACTTC
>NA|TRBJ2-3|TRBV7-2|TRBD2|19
CASSLEGLAGGLPPDTQYF
TGTGCCAGCAGCTTAGAGGGACTAGCGGGGGGCCTCCCCCCAGATACGCAGTATTTT
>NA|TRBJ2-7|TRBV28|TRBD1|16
CASSSLTGVGFYEQYF
TGTGCCAGCAGTTCATTAACAGGGGTGGGCTTCTACGAGCAGTACTTC
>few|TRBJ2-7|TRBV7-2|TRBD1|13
CASSLGQENEQYF
TGTGCCAGCAGCTTGGGACAGGAAAACGAGCAGTACTTC
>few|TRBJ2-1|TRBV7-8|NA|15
CASSLEGRGYNEQFF
TGTGCCAGCAGCTTAGAGGGGAGGGGGTACAATGAGCAGTTCTTC
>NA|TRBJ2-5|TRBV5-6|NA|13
CASTFSGQETQYF
TGTGCCAGCACCTTTAGCGGTCAAGAGACCCAGTACTTC
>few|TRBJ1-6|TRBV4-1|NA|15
CASSRGGQYNSPLHF
TGCGCCAGCAGCCGGGGGGGGCAGTATAATTCACCCCTCCACTTT
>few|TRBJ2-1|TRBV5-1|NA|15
CASSFDRGLRNEQFF
TGCGCCAGCAGCTTTGACAGGGGACTAAGGAATGAGCAGTTCTTC
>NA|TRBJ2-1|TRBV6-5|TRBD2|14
CASSYRLAGNEQFF
TGTGCCAGCAGTTACCGACTAGCGGGGAATGAGCAGTTCTTC
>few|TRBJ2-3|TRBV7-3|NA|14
CASSIGTTSDTQYF
TGTGCCAGCAGCATCGGGACAACCTCGGATACGCAGTATTTT
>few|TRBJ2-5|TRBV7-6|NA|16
CASSLVARAGQETQYF
TGTGCCAGCAGCTTAGTTGCCAGGGCAGGCCAAGAGACCCAGTACTTC
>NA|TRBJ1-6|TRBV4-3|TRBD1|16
CASSQELRTGSSPLHF
TGCGCCAGCAGCCAAGAACTCCGGACAGGGAGTTCACCCCTCCACTTT
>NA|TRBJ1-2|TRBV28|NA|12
CASSLTAYGYTF
TGTGCCAGCAGTTTGACAGCCTATGGCTACACCTTC
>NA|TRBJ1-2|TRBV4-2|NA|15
CASSPGEEANYGYTF
TGTGCCAGCAGCCCGGGAGAGGAGGCTAACTATGGCTACACCTTC
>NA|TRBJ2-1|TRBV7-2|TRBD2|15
CASSPLAGGLNEQFF
TGTGCCAGCAGCCCCCTAGCGGGGGGCCTCAATGAGCAGTTCTTC
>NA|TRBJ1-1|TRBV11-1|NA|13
CASSLEEETEAFF
TGTGCCAGCAGCTTAGAGGAGGAAACTGAAGCTTTCTTT
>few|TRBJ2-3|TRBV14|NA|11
CASSHRDTQYF
TGTGCCAGCAGCCACCGGGATACGCAGTATTTT
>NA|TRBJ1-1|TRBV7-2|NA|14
CASSLGGGNTEAFF
TGTGCCAGCAGCTTAGGGGGGGGGAACACTGAAGCTTTCTTT
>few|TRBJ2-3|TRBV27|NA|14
CASSLTRGTDTQYF
TGTGCCAGCAGTTTAACCAGGGGCACAGATACGCAGTATTTT
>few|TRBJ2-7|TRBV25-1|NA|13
CASSKPSHYEQYF
TGTGCCAGCAGTAAGCCCTCGCACTACGAGCAGTACTTC
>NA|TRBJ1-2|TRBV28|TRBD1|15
CASSFSGTGIYGYTF
TGTGCCAGCAGTTTTAGTGGGACAGGGATCTATGGCTACACCTTC
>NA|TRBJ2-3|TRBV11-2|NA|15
CASSPRWRGGDTQYF
TGTGCCAGCAGCCCCCGGTGGAGGGGTGGGGATACGCAGTATTTT
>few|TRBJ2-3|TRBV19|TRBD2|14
CASSIEASGDTQYF
TGTGCCAGTAGTATCGAGGCTAGCGGGGATACGCAGTATTTT
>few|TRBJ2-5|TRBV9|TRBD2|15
CASSGPSGGPETQYF
TGTGCCAGCAGCGGCCCTAGCGGGGGCCCAGAGACCCAGTACTTC
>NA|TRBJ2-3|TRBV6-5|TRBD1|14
CASSLTGVPDTQYF
TGTGCCAGCAGCCTAACAGGGGTCCCAGATACGCAGTATTTT
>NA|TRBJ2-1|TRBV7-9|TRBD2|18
CASSLGVGAGGAYNEQFF
TGTGCCAGCAGCTTAGGAGTCGGGGCGGGGGGAGCTTACAATGAGCAGTTCTTC
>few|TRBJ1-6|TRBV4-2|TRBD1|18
CASSQGTRGEALNSPLHF
TGTGCCAGCAGCCAAGGAACCAGGGGGGAAGCCCTTAATTCACCCCTCCACTTT
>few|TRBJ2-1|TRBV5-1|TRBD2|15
CASRMGGSAGDEQFF
TGCGCCAGCAGGATGGGAGGGTCGGCAGGCGATGAGCAGTTCTTC
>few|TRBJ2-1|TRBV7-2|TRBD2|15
CASSRHSGGGNEQFF
TGTGCCAGCAGCCGTCACAGCGGGGGGGGGAATGAGCAGTTCTTC
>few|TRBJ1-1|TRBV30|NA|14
CACRPRGMNTEAFF
TGTGCCTGCCGGCCCAGGGGCATGAACACTGAAGCTTTCTTT
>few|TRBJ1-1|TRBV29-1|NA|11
CSVEDRPGAFF
TGCAGCGTTGAAGATCGGCCAGGCGCTTTCTTT
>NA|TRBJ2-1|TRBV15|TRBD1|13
CATSNDRANEQFF
TGTGCCACCAGCAACGACAGGGCCAATGAGCAGTTCTTC
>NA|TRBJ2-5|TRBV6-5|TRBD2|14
CASGSSGGSQTQYF
TGTGCCAGCGGGAGTAGCGGGGGTTCGCAGACCCAGTACTTC
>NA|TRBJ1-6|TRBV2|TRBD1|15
CASRGTGATRSPLHF
TGTGCCAGCAGAGGGACAGGGGCCACAAGATCACCCCTCCACTTT
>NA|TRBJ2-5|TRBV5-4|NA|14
CASTRGGDLETQYF
TGTGCCAGCACTCGAGGGGGGGATTTGGAGACCCAGTACTTC
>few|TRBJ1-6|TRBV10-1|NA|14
CASSDRRKGAPLHF
TGCGCCAGCAGTGACAGGAGGAAGGGGGCACCCCTCCACTTT
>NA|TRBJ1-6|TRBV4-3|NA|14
CASSQEGPGSPLHF
TGCGCCAGCAGCCAAGAGGGCCCAGGTTCACCCCTCCACTTT
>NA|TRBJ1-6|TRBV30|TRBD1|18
CAWTPGQGRVLDNSPLHF
TGTGCCTGGACCCCAGGACAGGGGAGGGTGCTGGATAATTCACCCCTCCACTTT
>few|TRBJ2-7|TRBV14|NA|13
CASSQDHRYEQYF
TGTGCCAGCAGCCAAGATCACAGATACGAGCAGTACTTC
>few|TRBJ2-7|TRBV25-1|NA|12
CASSRGSYEQYF
TGTGCCAGCTCCAGGGGAAGCTACGAGCAGTACTTC
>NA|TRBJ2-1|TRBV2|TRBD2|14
CASRVAGLYNEQFF
TGTGCCAGCAGGGTAGCGGGGCTCTACAATGAGCAGTTCTTC
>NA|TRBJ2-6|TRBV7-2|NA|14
CASSSIQGANVLTF
TGTGCCAGCAGCTCGATACAGGGGGCCAACGTCCTGACTTTC
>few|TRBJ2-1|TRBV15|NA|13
CATSRDYYNEQFF
TGTGCCACCAGCAGAGATTATTACAATGAGCAGTTCTTC
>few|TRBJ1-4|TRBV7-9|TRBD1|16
CASSRHGTGGGEKLFF
TGTGCCAGCAGCCGACACGGGACAGGGGGTGGAGAAAAACTGTTTTTT
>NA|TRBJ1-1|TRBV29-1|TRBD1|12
CGTGAGLTEAFF
TGCGGGACAGGGGCTGGCCTCACTGAAGCTTTCTTT
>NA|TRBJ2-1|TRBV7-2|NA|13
CASSLGRYNEQFF
TGTGCCAGCAGCTTAGGCAGGTACAATGAGCAGTTCTTC
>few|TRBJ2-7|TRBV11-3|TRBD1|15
CASSLGGQGTGEQYF
TGTGCCAGCAGCTTAGGAGGACAGGGAACGGGGGAGCAGTACTTC
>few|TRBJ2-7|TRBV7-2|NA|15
CASSLALGGQYEQYF
TGTGCCAGCAGCTTAGCGTTGGGGGGGCAGTACGAGCAGTACTTC
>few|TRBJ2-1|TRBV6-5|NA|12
CASGAFYNEQFF
TGTGCCAGCGGGGCCTTCTACAATGAGCAGTTCTTC
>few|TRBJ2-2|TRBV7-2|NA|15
CASSSGLSFTGELFF
TGTGCCAGCAGCTCTGGACTATCCTTCACCGGGGAGCTGTTTTTT
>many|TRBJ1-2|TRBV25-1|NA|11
CASNNNYGYTF
TGTGCCAGCAACAATAACTATGGCTACACCTTC
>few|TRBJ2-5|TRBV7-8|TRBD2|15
CASSPTGLAGGREYF
TGTGCCAGCAGCCCCACCGGGCTAGCGGGGGGTCGGGAGTACTTC
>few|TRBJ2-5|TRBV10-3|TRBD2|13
CASSGGPEETQYF
TGTGCCAGCAGCGGGGGTCCTGAAGAGACCCAGTACTTC
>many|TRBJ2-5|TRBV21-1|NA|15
CASSNPGLPKETQYF
TGTGCCAGCAGCAACCCGGGACTCCCTAAAGAGACCCAGTACTTC
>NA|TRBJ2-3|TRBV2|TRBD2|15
CASSDPSGSTDTQYF
TGTGCCAGCAGTGACCCTAGCGGGAGCACAGATACGCAGTATTTT